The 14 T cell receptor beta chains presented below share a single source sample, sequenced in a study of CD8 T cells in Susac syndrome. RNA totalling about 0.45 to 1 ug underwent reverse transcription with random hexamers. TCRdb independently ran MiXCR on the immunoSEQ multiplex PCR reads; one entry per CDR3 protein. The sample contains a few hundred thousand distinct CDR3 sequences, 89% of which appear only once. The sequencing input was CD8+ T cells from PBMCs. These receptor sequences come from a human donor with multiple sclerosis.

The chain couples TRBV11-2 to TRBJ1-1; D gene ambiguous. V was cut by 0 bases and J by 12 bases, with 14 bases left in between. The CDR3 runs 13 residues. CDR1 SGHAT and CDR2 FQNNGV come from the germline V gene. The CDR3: CASSLELGSRSFF. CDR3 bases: TGTGCCAGCAGCTTAGAGTTGGGGTCACGGTCTTTCTTT.

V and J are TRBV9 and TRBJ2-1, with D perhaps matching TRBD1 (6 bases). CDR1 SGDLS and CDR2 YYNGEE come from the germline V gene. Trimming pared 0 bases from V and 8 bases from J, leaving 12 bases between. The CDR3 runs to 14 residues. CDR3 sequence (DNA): TGTGCCAGCAGCGTAGTTCCAGGGGAGTATGAGCAGTTCTTC. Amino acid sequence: CASSVVPGEYEQFF. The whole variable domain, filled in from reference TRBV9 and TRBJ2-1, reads DSGVTQTPKHLITATGQRVTLRCSPRSGDLSVYWYQQSLDQGLQFLIQYYNGEERAKGNILERFSAQQFPDLHSELNLSSLELGDSALYFCASSVVPGEYEQFFGPGTRLTVL.

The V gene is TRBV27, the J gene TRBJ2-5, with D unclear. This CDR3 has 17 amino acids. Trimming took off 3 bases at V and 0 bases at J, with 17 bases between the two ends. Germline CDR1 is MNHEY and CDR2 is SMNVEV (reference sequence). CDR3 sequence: CASSFIKQAPYQETQYF. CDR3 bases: TGTGCCAGCAGTTTTATTAAGCAGGCCCCGTACCAAGAGACCCAGTACTTC.

The CDR3 protein is CASSPPKGAFSYNEQFF. The CDR3 region has the DNA TGTGCCAGCTCCCCGCCGAAGGGGGCATTCTCCTACAATGAGCAGTTCTTC. The gene calls are TRBV18 and TRBJ2-1; 7 nucleotides line up with TRBD1. Germline V gene lookup returns CDR1 KGHSH and CDR2 LQKENI. With V trimmed by 6 bases and J by 0 bases, 11 bases remained unmatched. The CDR3 runs to 17 residues.

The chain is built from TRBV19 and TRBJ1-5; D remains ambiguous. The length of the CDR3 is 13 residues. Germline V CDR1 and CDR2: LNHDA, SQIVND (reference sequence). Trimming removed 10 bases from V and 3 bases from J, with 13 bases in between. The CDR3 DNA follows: TGTGCCACGGCGGAGGACCCCAATCAGCCCCAGCATTTT. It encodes CATAEDPNQPQHF.

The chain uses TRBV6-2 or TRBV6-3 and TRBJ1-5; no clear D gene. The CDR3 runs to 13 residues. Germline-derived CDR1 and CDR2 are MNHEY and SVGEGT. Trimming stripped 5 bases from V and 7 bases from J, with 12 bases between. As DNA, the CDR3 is TGTGCCAGCAGTCGATCTCTGGGCCAGCCCCAGCATTTT. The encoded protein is CASSRSLGQPQHF.

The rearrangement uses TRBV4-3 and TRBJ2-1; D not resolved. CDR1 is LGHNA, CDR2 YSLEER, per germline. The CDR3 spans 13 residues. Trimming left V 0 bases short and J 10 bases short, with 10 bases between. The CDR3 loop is CASSQEGWSEQFF. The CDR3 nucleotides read TGCGCCAGCAGCCAAGAAGGGTGGAGCGAGCAGTTCTTC.

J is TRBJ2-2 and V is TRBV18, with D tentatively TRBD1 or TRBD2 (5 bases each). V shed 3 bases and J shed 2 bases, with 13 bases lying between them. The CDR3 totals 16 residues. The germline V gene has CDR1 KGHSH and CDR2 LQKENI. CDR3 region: CASSPTGTRNTGELFF. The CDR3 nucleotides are TGTGCCAGCTCACCTACTGGGACCCGCAACACCGGGGAGCTGTTTTTT.

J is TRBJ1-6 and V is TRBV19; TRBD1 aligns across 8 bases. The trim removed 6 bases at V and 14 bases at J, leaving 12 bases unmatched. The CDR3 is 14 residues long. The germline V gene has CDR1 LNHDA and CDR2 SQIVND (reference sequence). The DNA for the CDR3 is TGTGCCAGTAGCCCGGGACAGGCGAGTTCTTCCCTCCACTTT. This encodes CASSPGQASSSLHF. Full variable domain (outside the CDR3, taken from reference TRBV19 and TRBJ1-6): DGGITQSPKYLFRKEGQNVTLSCEQNLNHDAMYWYRQDPGQGLRLIYYSQIVNDFQKGDIAEGYSVSREKKESFPLTVTSAQKNPTAFYLCASSPGQASSSLHFGNGTRLTVT.

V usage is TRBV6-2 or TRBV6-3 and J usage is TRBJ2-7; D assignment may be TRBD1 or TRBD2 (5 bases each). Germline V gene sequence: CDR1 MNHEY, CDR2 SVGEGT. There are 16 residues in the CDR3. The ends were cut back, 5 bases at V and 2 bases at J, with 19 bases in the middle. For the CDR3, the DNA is TGTGCCAGCAGTATACCCGGGACGATTCGGCCCTACGAGCAGTACTTC. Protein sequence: CASSIPGTIRPYEQYF.

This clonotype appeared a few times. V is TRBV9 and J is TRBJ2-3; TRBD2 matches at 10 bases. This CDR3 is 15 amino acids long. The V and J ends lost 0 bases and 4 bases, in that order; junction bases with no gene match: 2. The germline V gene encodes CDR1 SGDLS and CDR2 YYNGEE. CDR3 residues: CASSVVAGGPDTQYF. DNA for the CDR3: TGTGCCAGCAGCGTAGTAGCGGGAGGTCCAGATACGCAGTATTTT. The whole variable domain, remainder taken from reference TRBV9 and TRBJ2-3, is DSGVTQTPKHLITATGQRVTLRCSPRSGDLSVYWYQQSLDQGLQFLIQYYNGEERAKGNILERFSAQQFPDLHSELNLSSLELGDSALYFCASSVVAGGPDTQYFGPGTRLTVL.

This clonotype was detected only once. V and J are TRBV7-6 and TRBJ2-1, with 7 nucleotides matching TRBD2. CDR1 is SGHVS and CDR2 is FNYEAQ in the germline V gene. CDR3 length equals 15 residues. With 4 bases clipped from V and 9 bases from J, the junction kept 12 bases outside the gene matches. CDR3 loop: CASSSQAGSRGEQFF. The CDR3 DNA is TGTGCCAGCAGCTCCCAAGCGGGGTCCCGGGGTGAGCAGTTCTTC.

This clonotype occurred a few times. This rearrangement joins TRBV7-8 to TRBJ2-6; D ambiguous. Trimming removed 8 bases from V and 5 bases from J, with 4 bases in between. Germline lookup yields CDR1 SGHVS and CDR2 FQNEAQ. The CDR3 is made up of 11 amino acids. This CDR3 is CASLRANVLTF. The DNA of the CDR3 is TGTGCCAGCCTCCGGGCCAACGTCCTGACTTTC.

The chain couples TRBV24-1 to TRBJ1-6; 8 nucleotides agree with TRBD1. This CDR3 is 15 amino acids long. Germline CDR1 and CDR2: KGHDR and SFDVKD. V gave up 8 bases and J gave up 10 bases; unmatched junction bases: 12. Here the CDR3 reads CATTRDRSFFSPLHF. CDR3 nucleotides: TGTGCCACCACCCGGGACAGGTCATTTTTCTCACCCCTCCACTTT.